The 32 T cell receptor beta chains below come from one sample, sequenced in a study of CD8+ T cells in alopecia areata. As the sequencing template, cDNA was produced by extracting RNA and reverse transcribing it. Clones were sequenced by immunoSEQ multiplex PCR, and TCRdb holds only the in-frame ones, with some missing. The sample carries about 56,000 clones, about 96% recorded once. This sample comprised CD8+ T cells sorted from blood, obtained at week 0. Receptors originate from a human donor with alopecia areata.

Here the CDR3 DNA reads TGCAGCGTTGAAACCACAGGGTTAAAGGATGAAGCTTTCTTT. This gives the protein CSVETTGLKDEAFF. The rearrangement joins TRBV29-1 to TRBJ1-1; perhaps TRBD1 as D (6 bases). The germline gives CDR1 SQVTM, CDR2 ANQGSEA. V was shortened by 2 bases and J by 7 bases, with 17 bases between the two germline ends. This CDR3 contains 14 residues.

V is TRBV20-1 and J is TRBJ2-7, with D hard to call. Trimming shortened V by 8 bases and J by 4 bases, and 12 bases separated the two germline ends. The CDR3 sequence is 11 residues long. The germline V gene has CDR1 DFQATT and CDR2 SNEGSKA (reference sequence). Here the CDR3 DNA reads TGCAGTCCCCTCCTCGGTTACGAGCAGTACTTC. Translation: CSPLLGYEQYF.

This clone is a singleton in its sample. The genes are TRBV6-5 and TRBJ2-1, with D possibly matching TRBD1 (6 bases). The CDR3 consists of 14 residues. Trimming took 0 bases from V and 7 from J, leaving 10 bases between them. Germline CDR1 reads MNHEY; CDR2 reads SVGAGI. The CDR3 loop reads CASSYSADRNEQFF. CDR3 sequence (DNA): TGTGCCAGCAGTTACTCTGCCGACAGGAATGAGCAGTTCTTC.

V is TRBV27 and J is TRBJ2-7, with D tentatively TRBD1 (6 bases). CDR1 MNHEY and CDR2 SMNVEV come from the germline V gene (reference sequence). V lost 0 bases and J lost 4, with 7 bases in between. The CDR3 has 13 amino acids. The CDR3 coding sequence is TGTGCCAGCAGTTTATCACAGGGATACGAGCAGTACTTC. It is translated as CASSLSQGYEQYF.

The chain employs TRBV7-6 and TRBJ2-7; the D call may be TRBD1 or TRBD2 (6 bases each). The germline CDR1 and CDR2 sequences are SGHVS and FNYEAQ. CDR3 size: 17 residues. Between the trimmed V and J ends, which lost 4 bases and 3 bases, there was a span of 22 bases. The CDR3 bases are TGTGCCAGCAGCTCGCGGGACCACGGACAGAGAAACTACGAGCAGTACTTC. This translates into CASSSRDHGQRNYEQYF.

V and J are TRBV7-2 and TRBJ2-7; 8 bases fit TRBD1. Germline CDR1 SGHTA, CDR2 FQGNSA. This CDR3 spans 15 amino acids. The V and J ends lost 1 base and 4 bases, in that order; junction bases with no gene match: 6. The CDR3 sequence is CASSLVGTGEYEQYF. The CDR3 coding sequence is TGTGCCAGCAGCTTAGTAGGGACAGGTGAATACGAGCAGTACTTC.

This rearrangement joins TRBV29-1 to TRBJ1-2, with TRBD1 matching over 8 bases. V lost 7 bases, J lost 4 bases, and 14 bases stayed unmatched. Per the germline V gene, CDR1 is SQVTM and CDR2 is ANQGSEA. This CDR3 has 15 residues. CDR3 region: CSAQGFTGGFYGYTF. The CDR3 nucleotides read TGCAGCGCCCAAGGGTTCACAGGGGGTTTCTATGGCTACACCTTC.

The CDR3 loop reads CASSQAAVNYGYTF. The CDR3 nucleotides read TGCGCCAGCAGCCAGGCCGCGGTGAACTATGGCTACACCTTC. V is TRBV4-1 and J is TRBJ1-2; D gene ambiguous. The V end was cut by 3 bases, the J end by 2 bases, with 10 bases between. The CDR3 sequence is 14 residues long. Germline loops: CDR1 MGHRA, CDR2 YSYEKL.

By proportion, this clone is medium-sized (0.01 to 0.1%). The chain has TRBV21-1 and TRBJ2-4; the table's D gene call, TRBD1, was not cross checked with the DNA. TRBV21-1 is described as a pseudogene. The CDR3 runs to 16 residues. CDR3 in amino acids: CASSRGGQGCGNIQYF. The CDR3 DNA sequence: TGTGCCAGCAGCAGGGGGGGACAGGGGTGTGGAAACATTCAGTACTTC.

This chain connects TRBV6-5 to TRBJ2-1; 8 bases agree with TRBD2. CDR1 and CDR2 (germline): MNHEY, SVGAGI. After removal of 0 bases from V and 7 bases from J, the junction contained 5 bases not matched to a gene. This CDR3 is built from 15 residues. The CDR3 reads CASSYSSGGLNEQFF. The DNA of the CDR3 is TGTGCCAGCAGTTACTCGTCGGGGGGGCTGAATGAGCAGTTCTTC.

The J gene is TRBJ1-1, the V gene TRBV27; D gene unclear. The CDR3 extends over 15 amino acids. Trimming removed 1 base from V and 0 bases from J, with 9 bases in between. The V gene's germline CDR1 is MNHEY and CDR2 SMNVEV (reference sequence). CDR3 nucleotide sequence: TGTGCCAGCAGTTTATTCAAACGACTGAACACTGAAGCTTTCTTT. Protein sequence: CASSLFKRLNTEAFF.

V usage is TRBV10-2 and J usage is TRBJ1-2; 10 bases are shared with TRBD1. Germline lookup yields CDR1 WSHSY and CDR2 SAAADI. The CDR3 runs to 17 residues. The junction had 12 bases not matched to a gene; V was cut back by 1 base and J by 7 bases. The chain's CDR3 is CASSEFSTRQGAVGYTF. The CDR3 nucleotides read TGCGCCAGCAGTGAGTTCTCCACCCGACAGGGGGCTGTTGGCTACACCTTC.

This chain connects TRBV4-1 to TRBJ2-7; the D is unclear. This CDR3 is 14 amino acids long. Germline V lookup: CDR1 MGHRA, CDR2 YSYEKL. The ends were cut back, 1 base at V and 5 bases at J, with 12 bases in the middle. In DNA form, the CDR3 reads TGCGCCAGCAGCCAAGGGCTCAATTCCCACGAGCAGTACTTC. Translation: CASSQGLNSHEQYF.

The chain joins TRBV7-8 to TRBJ2-2, with D possibly being TRBD2 (6 bases). Trimming took 1 base from V and 4 from J, leaving 13 bases between them. The CDR3 has 16 amino acids. Germline V CDR1 and CDR2: SGHVS, FQNEAQ. Written as DNA, the CDR3 is TGTGCCAGCAGCTTAGGAACGGGACTTACCACCGGGGAGCTGTTTTTT. Its protein is CASSLGTGLTTGELFF.

Here the CDR3 DNA reads TGTGCCAGCATGCGTCTTCGGGACAACTACGAGCAGTACTTC. Translation gives CASMRLRDNYEQYF. The chain joins TRBV5-5 to TRBJ2-7, with D possibly matching TRBD1 (6 bases). The germline V gene encodes CDR1 SGHKS and CDR2 YYEKEE (reference sequence). The CDR3 consists of 14 residues. Trimming took off 6 bases at V and 3 bases at J, with 16 bases between the two ends. The full variable domain, rest sourced from reference TRBV5-5 and TRBJ2-7, is DAGVTQSPTHLIKTRGQQVTLRCSPISGHKSVSWYQQVLGQGPQFIFQYYEKEERGRGNFPDRFSARQFPNYSSELNVNALLLGDSALYLCASMRLRDNYEQYFGPGTRLTVT.

The V call is TRBV9, the J call TRBJ2-2; D possibly uses TRBD1 or TRBD2 (5 bases each). Deletions cut 0 bases from V and 6 bases from J, with 12 bases between. This CDR3 contains 15 residues. Germline V gene lookup returns CDR1 SGDLS and CDR2 YYNGEE. The CDR3 DNA sequence: TGTGCCAGCAGCGTAGGGGGGACGACGCCCGGGGAGCTGTTTTTT. It codes for CASSVGGTTPGELFF. Drawing the rest from reference TRBV9 and TRBJ2-2, the complete variable domain is DSGVTQTPKHLITATGQRVTLRCSPRSGDLSVYWYQQSLDQGLQFLIQYYNGEERAKGNILERFSAQQFPDLHSELNLSSLELGDSALYFCASSVGGTTPGELFFGEGSRLTVL.

The chain couples TRBV4-2 to TRBJ1-4; D is possibly TRBD1 (6 bases). This CDR3 is 16 amino acids long. V was pared by 0 bases and J by 5 bases, with 13 bases between. CDR1 is LGHNA, CDR2 YNFKEQ, per germline. CDR3 nucleotide sequence: TGTGCCAGCAGCCAAGATCGGACAGATTACAATGAAAAACTGTTTTTT. It specifies CASSQDRTDYNEKLFF.

The chain has TRBV4-3 and TRBJ2-7; D unresolved. Trimming shortened V by 1 base and J by 1 base, and 11 bases separated the two germline ends. The germline V gene has CDR1 LGHNA and CDR2 YSLEER. CDR3 length: 15 residues. The CDR3 DNA is TGCGCCAGCAGCCAAGTTGTAGGGCCTTCCTACGAGCAGTACTTC. Protein: CASSQVVGPSYEQYF.

V and J are TRBV7-2 and TRBJ1-1; D is undetermined. CDR1 is SGHTA, CDR2 FQGNSA, per germline. This CDR3 has 14 amino acids. The V end was cut by 0 bases, the J end by 1 base, with 6 bases between. The CDR3 loop reads CASSLASRNTEAFF. CDR3 nucleotides: TGTGCCAGCAGCTTAGCTTCAAGGAACACTGAAGCTTTCTTT.

Only one count was recorded for this clone. The CDR3 bases are TGTGCCAGTGGACAGGGAAATCAGCCCCAGCATTTT. It encodes CASGQGNQPQHF. The chain joins TRBV9 to TRBJ1-5, with 8 bases that match TRBD1. Looked up from germline, CDR1 is SGDLS and CDR2 is YYNGEE. This CDR3 is 12 amino acids long. V trimming: 8 bases; J trimming: 4 bases; junction bases outside the gene matches: 2.

The chain has TRBV20-1 and TRBJ2-7; the D gene is possibly TRBD1 (6 bases). Trimming cost V 5 bases and J 3 bases, with 8 bases left between them. CDR1 is DFQATT and CDR2 is SNEGSKA in the germline V gene (reference sequence). CDR3 length equals 11 residues. The CDR3 reads CSALQGYEQYF. The CDR3 region has the DNA TGCAGTGCTCTACAGGGCTACGAGCAGTACTTC.

The chain has TRBV2 and TRBJ2-7; D call uncertain. CDR3 length: 14 residues. In germline, CDR1 is SNHLY, CDR2 FYNNEI. V was clipped by 5 bases and J by 1 base, with 12 bases between them. The CDR3 sequence is CASSKEAGSYEQYF. In DNA form, the CDR3 reads TGTGCCAGCAGTAAAGAGGCAGGATCCTACGAGCAGTACTTC. Full variable domain (remainder filled in from reference TRBV2 and TRBJ2-7): EPEVTQTPSHQVTQMGQEVILRCVPISNHLYFYWYRQILGQKVEFLVSFYNNEISEKSEIFDDQFSVERPDGSNFTLKIRSTKLEDSAMYFCASSKEAGSYEQYFGPGTRLTVT.

The rearrangement links TRBV5-1 to TRBJ2-7; TRBD2 matches 12 bases. Germline V gene lookup returns CDR1 SGHRS and CDR2 YFSETQ. CDR3 length equals 17 residues. Trimming took 6 bases from V and 0 from J; bases not matched to a gene: 10. CDR3 in DNA: TGCGCCAGCACGGGACTAGCGGGCTTATCCGACTCCTACGAGCAGTACTTC. It encodes CASTGLAGLSDSYEQYF.

The CDR3 loop is CASSEGLAGAPTLGTQYF. DNA for the CDR3: TGTGCCAGCAGTGAGGGACTAGCGGGGGCCCCAACCCTTGGTACGCAGTATTTT. V and J are TRBV2 and TRBJ2-3; 14 bases are shared with TRBD2. Germline lookup yields CDR1 SNHLY and CDR2 FYNNEI. The V segment lost 3 bases and the J segment 8 bases; nucleotides outside the gene matches: 13. The CDR3 contains 18 residues.

This chain links TRBV7-2 with TRBJ2-2; the D gene could be TRBD1 or TRBD2 (5 bases each). The ends were cut back, 1 base at V and 2 bases at J, with 11 bases in the middle. Germline CDR1 is SGHTA and CDR2 is FQGNSA. This CDR3 spans 16 amino acids. In nucleotides, the CDR3 is TGTGCCAGCAGCTTAGAATGGGGACCTAACACCGGGGAGCTGTTTTTT. Translating it yields CASSLEWGPNTGELFF.

J is TRBJ1-1 and V is TRBV4-1; unclear D gene. The CDR3 loop spans 14 amino acids. The germline CDR1 and CDR2 sequences are MGHRA and YSYEKL. The germline V and J ends were trimmed by 4 bases and 1 base, with 10 bases remaining between them. The CDR3 loop is CASSPGGSNTEAFF. CDR3 sequence (DNA): TGCGCCAGCAGCCCTGGTGGGTCGAACACTGAAGCTTTCTTT.

The CDR3 coding sequence is TGTGCCAGCAGCTGGGGGGGTGAGCAGTTCTTC. Translated, it gives CASSWGGEQFF. V and J are TRBV7-9 and TRBJ2-1; 7 positions match TRBD2. The CDR3 is 11 amino acids. Germline V gene data show CDR1 as SEHNR and CDR2 as FQNEAQ (reference sequence). Germline trimming cut 4 bases from V and 9 bases from J; bases unmatched to any gene: 0.

This chain connects TRBV9 to TRBJ2-3; D gene ambiguous. The CDR3 has 16 residues. Looked up from germline, CDR1 is SGDLS and CDR2 is YYNGEE. V lost 0 bases to trimming and J lost 3 bases, with 14 bases between them. In DNA, the CDR3 is TGTGCCAGCAGCGTAGGAGTATCGGGCAGGACAGATACGCAGTATTTT. It encodes CASSVGVSGRTDTQYF.

This rearrangement joins TRBV5-4 to TRBJ1-2; D not resolved. The germline gives CDR1 SGHNT, CDR2 YYREEE (reference sequence). The CDR3 has 11 residues. V lost 1 base and J lost 10, with 8 bases in between. CDR3 residues: CASSLTGYYTF. DNA for the CDR3: TGTGCCAGCAGCTTGACCGGTTACTACACCTTC. The full variable domain, rest sourced from reference TRBV5-4 and TRBJ1-2, is ETGVTQSPTHLIKTRGQQVTLRCSSQSGHNTVSWYQQALGQGPQFIFQYYREEENGRGNFPPRFSGLQFPNYSSELNVNALELDDSALYLCASSLTGYYTFGSGTRLTVV.

The CDR3 is CASSLGVIAGSYEQYF. As DNA, the CDR3 is TGTGCCAGCAGCTTAGGGGTCATAGCGGGGTCCTACGAGCAGTACTTC. The chain combines TRBV7-2 with TRBJ2-7; TRBD2 matches at 8 bases. The CDR3 length is 16 residues. With V trimmed by 1 base and J by 1 base, 6 bases remained unmatched. Germline CDR1 SGHTA, CDR2 FQGNSA.

In regard to this clone: At one of its ends the junction is not consistent with the germline gene, which may arise from a read error. The chain is built from TRBV7-9 and TRBJ2-7, with 11 bases matching TRBD2. The CDR3 contains 13 residues. Looked up from germline, CDR1 is SEHNR and CDR2 is FQNEAQ (reference sequence). CDR3 loop: CASSLAGGREQYF. The CDR3, as DNA: TGTGCCAGCAGCCTAGCGGGGGGTCGCGAGCAGTACTTC.

The chain combines TRBV11-1 with TRBJ1-6, with TRBD1 as a possible D gene (5 bases). Germline CDR1 SGHAT, CDR2 FQDESV (reference sequence). Trimming took 5 bases from V and 10 from J, leaving 12 bases between them. The CDR3 loop spans 13 amino acids. The CDR3 DNA is TGTGCCAGCAGCCGGGGGTTTTGGTCACCCCTCCACTTT. The encoded protein is CASSRGFWSPLHF.